Presented here are 3 T cell receptor beta chains from one specimen sequenced in a study of CD8+CD57+ T cells in acquired aplastic anemia (dated by TCRdb to the late 2010s). The patients picked for sequencing were ones in whom flow cytometry had shown an expansion of CD8+CD57+ cells. The data were produced on an Illumina HiSeq 2000. Genomic DNA was used as template for profiling of TCR beta VDJ combinations and CDR3 sequences. Using fastp at Q25 and MiXCR, TCRdb reprocessed the public reads and kept productive beta chains. Duplicate CDR3 protein sequences are folded into a single record with the most common DNA and genes. The sample data list 220,000 or so distinct CDR3 sequences, and approximately 60% of these were observed just once. The leading ten clones occupy roughly 53% of the sample. Sequenced input: sorted CD4+, CD8+, or CD8+CD57+ T cells (not recorded which) from PBMCs. These receptors were collected from a human donor with aplastic anemia.

The chain links TRBV5-4 to TRBJ1-1, with D tentatively TRBD1 (6 bases). Germline V lookup: CDR1 SGHNT, CDR2 YYREEE (reference sequence). V dropped 1 base and J dropped 6 bases, with 16 bases sitting between them. This CDR3 has 15 residues. As DNA, the CDR3 is TGTGCCAGCAGCTTGATAACGGGGAAGGGGGCTGAAGCTTTCTTT. Encoded protein: CASSLITGKGAEAFF.

This rearrangement joins TRBV10-2 to TRBJ2-7, with 7 positions matching TRBD1. The CDR3 has 18 amino acids. Germline values: CDR1 WSHSY, CDR2 SAAADI. The junction had 14 bases not matched to a gene; V was cut back by 2 bases and J by 1 base. The CDR3 loop reads CASSEPTGTASSSYEQYF. CDR3 DNA: TGCGCCAGCAGTGAGCCGACCGGGACAGCAAGCTCTTCCTACGAGCAGTACTTC.

This clonotype has only one observation. V is TRBV11-2 and J is TRBJ2-5; D may match TRBD1 or TRBD2 (5 bases each). Germline CDR1 SGHAT, CDR2 FQNNGV. This CDR3 has 13 residues. V was cut by 6 bases and J by 5 bases, with 13 bases left in between. The CDR3 sequence: CASSRDLGETQYF. The CDR3 coding sequence is TGTGCCAGCAGTCGGGACCTTGGGGAGACCCAGTACTTC.